These 17 T cell receptor beta chains were sequenced from one sample in a study of cytomegalovirus exposure and HLA in healthy donors. 13 Jbeta primers and 60 Vbeta primers were used for the PCR. Only in-frame clones appear in the TCRdb table, and some are missing; sequencing was by immunoSEQ multiplex PCR. The table records approximately 140,000 clones, 63% of them present only once. The sample comprised PBMCs. The receptors come from a woman aged 60 to 75 in good health and CMV-seropositive.

In its sample, this clone was seen a few times. V is TRBV7-2 and J is TRBJ1-6; TRBD1 aligns across 10 bases. The trim removed 5 bases at V and 4 bases at J, leaving 2 bases unmatched. CDR1 and CDR2 from the germline V gene are SGHTA and FQGNSA. The length of the CDR3 is 15 residues. The CDR3 sequence: CASSPGQGYNSPLHF. CDR3 sequence (DNA): TGTGCCAGCAGCCCGGGACAGGGGTATAATTCACCCCTCCACTTT.

V gene TRBV7-2 combines with J gene TRBJ1-5; D gene ambiguous. The germline V and J ends were trimmed by 6 bases and 0 bases, with 6 bases remaining between them. There are 13 residues in the CDR3. Germline loops: CDR1 SGHTA, CDR2 FQGNSA. The CDR3 loop reads CASSLNSNQPQHF. DNA for the CDR3: TGTGCCAGCAGTCTTAATAGCAATCAGCCCCAGCATTTT.

This clone showed up just a few times. This chain uses TRBV18 with TRBJ1-2; TRBD1 matches 7 bases. The V segment lost 1 base and the J segment 0 bases; nucleotides outside the gene matches: 11. Germline V gene sequence: CDR1 KGHSH, CDR2 LQKENI. The CDR3 is 18 residues long. DNA of the CDR3: TGTGCCAGCTCACCACTGAGGGGGCCGGAGGGAGCTAACTATGGCTACACCTTC. This translates into CASSPLRGPEGANYGYTF.

This clone was counted a few times. The rearrangement links TRBV6-5 to TRBJ2-7, with D perhaps matching TRBD1 (6 bases). Trimming shortened V by 0 bases and J by 2 bases, and 11 bases separated the two germline ends. The CDR3 is 15 residues long. The germline V gene has CDR1 MNHEY and CDR2 SVGAGI. CDR3 in DNA: TGTGCCAGCAGTTACTCGAGTACAGGGACCTACGAGCAGTACTTC. Protein sequence: CASSYSSTGTYEQYF.

The chain links TRBV7-3 to TRBJ1-1; D may be TRBD1 (6 bases). Germline lookup yields CDR1 SGHTA and CDR2 FQGTGA. Between the trimmed V and J ends, which lost 6 bases and 0 bases, there was a span of 8 bases. This CDR3 contains 13 residues. CDR3 amino acids: CASRRGMNTEAFF. In DNA, the CDR3 is TGTGCCAGCAGGAGGGGGATGAACACTGAAGCTTTCTTT.

This clone was counted a few times. The chain uses TRBV5-4 and TRBJ1-1; no firm D call. Trimming removed 9 bases from V and 3 bases from J, with 12 bases in between. The CDR3 runs 12 residues. Per the germline V gene, CDR1 is SGHNT and CDR2 is YYREEE (reference sequence). Here the CDR3 DNA reads TGTGCCACTTCTGACGGAGACACTGAAGCTTTCTTT. This encodes CATSDGDTEAFF.

The chain carries TRBV10-1 and TRBJ1-5; D perhaps matches TRBD1 (6 bases). Trimming left V 0 bases short and J 2 bases short, with 11 bases between. Germline lookup yields CDR1 WNHNN and CDR2 SYGVQD (reference sequence). The CDR3 length is 16 residues. The CDR3 coding sequence is TGCGCCAGCAGTGAGTCGGACAGTTTCGGCAATCAGCCCCAGCATTTT. Its translation is CASSESDSFGNQPQHF.

The V and J genes are TRBV7-3 and TRBJ2-1; 8 bases line up with TRBD2. The CDR3 loop spans 16 amino acids. The V segment lost 1 base and the J segment 7 bases; nucleotides outside the gene matches: 9. From germline, CDR1 is SGHTA and CDR2 FQGTGA. CDR3 in amino acids: CASSLSWREALNEQFF. The CDR3 DNA reads TGTGCCAGCAGCTTAAGCTGGCGGGAGGCCCTGAATGAGCAGTTCTTC.

This clone was observed a handful of times. This rearrangement joins TRBV19 to TRBJ1-5; D is unclear. V was trimmed by 7 bases and J by 1 base, leaving 14 bases between them. CDR3 length equals 15 residues. Germline values: CDR1 LNHDA, CDR2 SQIVND (reference sequence). The CDR3: CASTTVTGSNQPQHF. As DNA, the CDR3 is TGTGCCAGTACCACCGTGACGGGAAGCAATCAGCCCCAGCATTTT.

This clone was found a few times. The gene calls are TRBV7-2 and TRBJ1-1; the D gene is possibly TRBD1 (5 bases). This CDR3 has 15 amino acids. Germline V gene data show CDR1 as SGHTA and CDR2 as FQGNSA. V lost 3 bases to trimming and J lost 1 base, with 12 bases between them. The chain's CDR3 is CASSLAGLENTEAFF. Here the CDR3 DNA reads TGTGCCAGCAGCTTGGCGGGACTCGAGAACACTGAAGCTTTCTTT.

In its sample, this clone was seen once. The chain recombines TRBV28 with TRBJ1-2, with a possible D match to TRBD1 (6 bases). This CDR3 region has 13 residues. V lost 3 bases, J lost 7 bases, and 12 bases lay in between. CDR1 MDHEN and CDR2 SYDVKM come from the germline V gene. This chain's CDR3 is CASSFQGYGGYTF. CDR3 nucleotides: TGTGCCAGCAGTTTCCAGGGGTACGGTGGCTACACCTTC.

The genes are TRBV6-6 and TRBJ1-5, with no clear D. CDR1 and CDR2 (germline): MNHNY, SVGAGI (reference sequence). This CDR3 has 13 residues. Trimming left V 2 bases short and J 6 bases short, with 8 bases between. CDR3: CASSYAESQPQHF. As DNA, the CDR3 is TGTGCCAGCAGTTACGCGGAATCTCAGCCCCAGCATTTT.

This clone has more than one count but fewer than ten. V is TRBV5-6 and J is TRBJ2-1; D perhaps matches TRBD2 (7 bases). Trimming stripped 4 bases from V and 5 bases from J, with 16 bases between. Germline CDR1 is SGHDT and CDR2 is YYEEEE. The CDR3 runs 15 residues. In DNA, the CDR3 is TGTGCCAGCAGCCCGGGGGGCTTCAGGAACAATGAGCAGTTCTTC. Its translation is CASSPGGFRNNEQFF.

The V and J genes are TRBV5-6 and TRBJ2-5, with 7 positions matching TRBD2. Germline lookup yields CDR1 SGHDT and CDR2 YYEEEE. There are 14 residues in the CDR3. V dropped 5 bases and J dropped 5; count of bases not matched to a gene: 9. The CDR3 sequence is CASRRTSAGETQYF. The CDR3 bases are TGTGCCAGCAGACGAACTAGCGCGGGTGAGACCCAGTACTTC.

This clone occurred a few times. This chain connects TRBV27 to TRBJ2-1, with 15 bases aligning to TRBD2. CDR3 size: 15 residues. J was trimmed by 15 bases and V by 6 bases; bases with no gene match: 12. Per the germline V gene, CDR1 is MNHEY and CDR2 is SMNVEV (reference sequence). This chain's CDR3 is CASRGQGLAGGPLFF. CDR3 coding DNA: TGTGCCAGCAGGGGACAAGGACTAGCGGGAGGGCCCCTGTTCTTC.

The genes are TRBV28 and TRBJ2-5; D unresolved. V gave up 5 bases and J gave up 2 bases, with 12 bases separating them. The CDR3 totals 14 residues. Germline V CDR1 and CDR2: MDHEN, SYDVKM. CDR3 residues: CASSTYMFQETQYF. The CDR3 nucleotides are TGTGCCAGCAGTACATACATGTTTCAAGAGACCCAGTACTTC. Looking up the rest from reference TRBV28 and TRBJ2-5 gives the full variable domain: DVKVTQSSRYLVKRTGEKVFLECVQDMDHENMFWYRQDPGLGLRLIYFSYDVKMKEKGDIPEGYSVSREKKERFSLILESASTNQTSMYLCASSTYMFQETQYFGPGTRLLVL.

The chain combines TRBV7-7 with TRBJ2-2; 7 bases align to TRBD2. Germline loops: CDR1 SSHAT, CDR2 FNYEAQ (reference sequence). The junction had 7 bases not matched to a gene; V was cut back by 3 bases and J by 6 bases. The length of the CDR3 is 15 residues. This CDR3 is CASSFGLVAAGELFF. CDR3 DNA: TGTGCCAGCAGCTTCGGACTAGTTGCGGCCGGGGAGCTGTTTTTT.